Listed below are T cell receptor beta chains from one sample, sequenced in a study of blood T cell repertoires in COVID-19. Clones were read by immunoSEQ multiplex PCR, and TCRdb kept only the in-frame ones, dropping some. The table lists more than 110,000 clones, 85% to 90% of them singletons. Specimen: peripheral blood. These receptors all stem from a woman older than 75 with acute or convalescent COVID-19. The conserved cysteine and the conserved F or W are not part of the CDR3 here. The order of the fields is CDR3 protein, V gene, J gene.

CDR3: ASTLTAGGPGTDTQY; V: TRBV5-1; J: TRBJ2-3
CDR3: ASSTRTGGTEAF; V: TRBV9; J: TRBJ1-1
CDR3: AISGTDRAGYT; V: TRBV10-3; J: TRBJ1-2
CDR3: ASSLSRLAEGYEQY; V: TRBV11-2; J: TRBJ2-7
CDR3: ASSVPPGPSGGNEQF; V: TRBV9; J: TRBJ2-1
CDR3: AWSPTGELF; V: TRBV30; J: TRBJ2-2
CDR3: ASSPGQAYNEQF; V: TRBV11-3; J: TRBJ2-1
CDR3: ASSPRGPGTVYSNQPQH; V: TRBV4-1; J: TRBJ1-5
CDR3: AWSGSGRDTQY; V: TRBV30; J: TRBJ2-3
CDR3: AISESPRGDYGYT; V: TRBV10-3; J: TRBJ1-2
CDR3: ASSGGDRSNTGELF; V: TRBV6-1; J: TRBJ2-2
CDR3: ASRERTNTGELF; V: TRBV19; J: TRBJ2-2
CDR3: ASSQRENYGYT; V: TRBV19; J: TRBJ1-2
CDR3: ASSSGTGNYGYT; V: TRBV19; J: TRBJ1-2
CDR3: AWHSGTATNEKLF; V: TRBV30; J: TRBJ1-4
CDR3: ASSPGQSREAF; V: TRBV18; J: TRBJ1-1
CDR3: ASSLQALNTGELF; V: TRBV5-1; J: TRBJ2-2
CDR3: ASSSTTGTGGVGYT; V: TRBV5-5; J: TRBJ1-2
CDR3: ASSLGTGRDYGYT; V: TRBV11-1; J: TRBJ1-2
CDR3: ASSNPGQGSHEQY; V: TRBV5-1; J: TRBJ2-7
CDR3: ASSLQGSGANVLT; V: TRBV5-6; J: TRBJ2-6
CDR3: ASFDRGKETQY; V: TRBV7-9; J: TRBJ2-5